The clone carrying this TCR beta chain was seen more than once but under ten times. This sample is drawn from a study of neoadjuvant anti-PD-1 for oral cavity cancer. Some clones are missing from TCRdb's copy, which holds only in-frame ones; the method was immunoSEQ multiplex PCR. The table has over 13,000 clones, about 70% seen once. The sequence was obtained from a person aged 35-79 years with oral cavity squamous cell carcinoma. This specimen was PBMCs, taken before nivolumab (anti-PD-1) treatment.

The CDR3 coding sequence is TGTGCCAGCAGTCCCGTAAGGGGGGGCAGGGGGAGTGAAGCTTTCTTT. Translation gives CASSPVRGGRGSEAFF. The chain uses TRBV28 and TRBJ1-1, with TRBD1 matching over 7 bases. Losses at the gene ends were 5 bases for V and 7 bases for J; bases not matched to a gene: 16. The CDR3 is 16 residues long. Germline V lookup: CDR1 MDHEN, CDR2 SYDVKM.